This TCR beta chain originates from a study of CD8+CD57+ T cells in acquired aplastic anemia. Turning to the study itself: Quantities of DNA derived from sorted CD4+ and CD8+ cells averaged roughly 3 ug. In CD4+ cells, healthy donors produced an average of around 11 million reads. Points from the study as a whole: Nearly 30 CD8+ CDR3 sequences were shared between patients and controls. Statistical testing detected no significant gap in CD8+ Simpson's diversity between patients and controls.

Using genomic DNA as the template, TCR beta VDJ and CDR3 profiling was carried out. TCRdb reprocessed the reads with MiXCR, giving one entry per CDR3 protein. The table lists 350,000 to 450,000 distinct CDR3 sequences, about two thirds of them singletons. A note on this clonotype: Antigen unknown. It is unclear where the CDR3 begins or ends on the DNA, so no DNA is shown, and the CDR3 is as TCRdb lists it.

The CDR3 is 21 residues long, counting both termini. CDR1 is SGHRS and CDR2 is YFSETQ in the germline V gene. This chain joins TRBV5-1 and TRBJ2-7; the table's D call of TRBD1 was not tested on the DNA. The sequenced material came from sorted CD4+, CD8+, or CD8+CD57+ T cells (not recorded which) from PBMCs. The clonotype was recovered from a human donor in good health, serving as a control. CDR3 protein: CDSSFYICSAQNPQGSYEQYF.